This T cell receptor beta chain was sequenced during a study of metastatic and nonmetastatic thyroid tumors. Findings and limits, study-wide: Reports indicated that malignant thyroid tumors showed significantly higher TCR beta diversity than benign nodules did, in blood and tumor.

This CDR3 is built from 18 residues. Germline V CDR1 and CDR2: SGHTA, FQGNSA. The germline V and J ends were trimmed by 2 bases and 0 bases, with 17 bases remaining between them. TCRdb called clones again from the PCR reads with MiXCR. The repertoire holds some 90,000 clones, with about 9.1% as singletons. This clone was seen ten or more times. Its antigen is as yet unknown. Nobody among the patients had been given any treatment before thyroid surgery. This chain joins TRBV7-2 and TRBJ1-5, with D possibly TRBD1 on 5 matching bases. This TCR came from a female donor with papillary thyroid cancer or a benign thyroid nodule (not recorded which). Some clones in this sample may be carry-over from other donors' samples. Sequenced input: blood. The CDR3: CASSLRWGLEGSNQPQHF. CDR3 DNA sequence: TGTGCCAGCAGCTTACGTTGGGGGTTAGAGGGTAGCAATCAGCCCCAGCATTTT.